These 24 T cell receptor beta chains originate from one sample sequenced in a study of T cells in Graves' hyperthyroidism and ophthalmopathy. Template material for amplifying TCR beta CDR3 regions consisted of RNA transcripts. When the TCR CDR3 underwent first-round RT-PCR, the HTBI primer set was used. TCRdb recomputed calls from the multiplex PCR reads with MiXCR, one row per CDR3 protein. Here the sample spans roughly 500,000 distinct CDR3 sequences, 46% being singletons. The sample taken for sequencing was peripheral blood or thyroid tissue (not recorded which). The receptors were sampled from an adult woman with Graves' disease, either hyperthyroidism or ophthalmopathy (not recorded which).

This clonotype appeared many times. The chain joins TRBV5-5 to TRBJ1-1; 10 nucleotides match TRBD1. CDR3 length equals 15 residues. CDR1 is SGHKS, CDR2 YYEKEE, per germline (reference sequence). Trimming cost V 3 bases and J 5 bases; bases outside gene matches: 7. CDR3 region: CASSSATGGYTEAFF. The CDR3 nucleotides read TGTGCCAGCAGCTCCGCGACAGGGGGCTATACTGAAGCTTTCTTT.

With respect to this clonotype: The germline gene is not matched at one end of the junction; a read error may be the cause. In DNA, the CDR3 is TGTTCCAGCAGCCGACAATATGATCAAACGGGAGGCTACACCTTC. Encoded protein: CSSSRQYDQTGGYTF. The chain is built from TRBV11-2 and TRBJ1-2; D gene unclear. CDR1 and CDR2 from the germline V gene are SGHAT and FQNNGV. The CDR3 loop spans 15 amino acids.

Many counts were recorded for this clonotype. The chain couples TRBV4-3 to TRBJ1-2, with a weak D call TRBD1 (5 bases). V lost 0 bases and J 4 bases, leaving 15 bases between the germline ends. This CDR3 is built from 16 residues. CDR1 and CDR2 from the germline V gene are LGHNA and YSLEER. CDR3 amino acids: CASSQDAPGRAYGYTF. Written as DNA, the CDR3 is TGCGCCAGCAGCCAAGACGCCCCAGGGCGCGCCTATGGCTACACCTTC.

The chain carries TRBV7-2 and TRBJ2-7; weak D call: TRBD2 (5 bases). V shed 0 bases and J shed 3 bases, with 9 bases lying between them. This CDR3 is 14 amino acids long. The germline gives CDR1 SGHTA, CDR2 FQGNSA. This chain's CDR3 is CASSLAGVNYEQYF. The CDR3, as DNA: TGTGCCAGCAGCTTAGCCGGGGTAAACTACGAGCAGTACTTC.

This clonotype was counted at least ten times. This chain's CDR3 is CASSFQLNTEAFF. CDR3 bases: TGTGCCAGCAGCTTTCAGTTGAACACTGAAGCTTTCTTT. The chain is built from TRBV11-2 and TRBJ1-1; no reliable D call. Germline CDR1 reads SGHAT; CDR2 reads FQNNGV. V dropped 3 bases and J dropped 0 bases, with 5 bases sitting between them. The CDR3 contains 13 residues.

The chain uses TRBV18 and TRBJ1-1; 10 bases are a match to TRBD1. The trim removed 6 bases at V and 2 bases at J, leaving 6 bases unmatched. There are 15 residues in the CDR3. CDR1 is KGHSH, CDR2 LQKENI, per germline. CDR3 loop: CASSSDRGFNTEAFF. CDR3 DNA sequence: TGTGCCAGCTCCTCGGACAGGGGGTTCAACACTGAAGCTTTCTTT. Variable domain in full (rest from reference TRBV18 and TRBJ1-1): NAGVMQNPRHLVRRRGQEARLRCSPMKGHSHVYWYRQLPEEGLKFMVYLQKENIIDESGMPKERFSAEFPKEGPSILRIQQVVRGDSAAYFCASSSDRGFNTEAFFGQGTRLTVV.

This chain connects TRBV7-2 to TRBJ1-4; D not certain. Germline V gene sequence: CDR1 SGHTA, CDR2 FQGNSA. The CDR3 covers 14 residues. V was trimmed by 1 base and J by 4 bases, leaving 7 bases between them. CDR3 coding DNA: TGTGCCAGCAGCTTAGGGCACGTTAATGAAAAACTGTTTTTT. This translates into CASSLGHVNEKLFF.

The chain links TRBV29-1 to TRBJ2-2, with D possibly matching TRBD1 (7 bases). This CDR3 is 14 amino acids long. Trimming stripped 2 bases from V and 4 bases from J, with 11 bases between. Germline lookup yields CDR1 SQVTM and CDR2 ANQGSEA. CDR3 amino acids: CSVERGDSTGELFF. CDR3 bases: TGCAGCGTTGAAAGGGGGGACAGCACCGGGGAGCTGTTTTTT.

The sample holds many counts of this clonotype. The CDR3 loop is CASSQDSGAGELFF. Written as DNA, the CDR3 is TGCGCCAGCAGCCAAGACAGCGGAGCCGGGGAGCTGTTTTTT. The chain is built from TRBV4-3 and TRBJ2-2, with D possibly TRBD2 on 5 matching bases. The CDR3 is made up of 14 amino acids. CDR1 and CDR2 from the germline V gene are LGHNA and YSLEER. V lost 0 bases to trimming and J lost 6 bases, with 8 bases between them.

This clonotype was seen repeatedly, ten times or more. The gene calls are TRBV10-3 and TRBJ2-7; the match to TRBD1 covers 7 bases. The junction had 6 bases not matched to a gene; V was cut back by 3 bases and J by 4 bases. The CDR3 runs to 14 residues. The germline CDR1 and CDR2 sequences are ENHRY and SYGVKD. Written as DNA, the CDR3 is TGTGCCATCAGTGATGCGGCAGGGGGTTACGAGCAGTACTTC. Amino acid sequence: CAISDAAGGYEQYF.

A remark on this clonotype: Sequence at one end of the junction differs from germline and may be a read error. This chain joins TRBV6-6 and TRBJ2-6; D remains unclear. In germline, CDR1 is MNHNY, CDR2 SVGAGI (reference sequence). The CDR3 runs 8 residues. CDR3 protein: CASSYAEW. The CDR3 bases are TGTGCCAGCAGTTACGCCGAGTGG.

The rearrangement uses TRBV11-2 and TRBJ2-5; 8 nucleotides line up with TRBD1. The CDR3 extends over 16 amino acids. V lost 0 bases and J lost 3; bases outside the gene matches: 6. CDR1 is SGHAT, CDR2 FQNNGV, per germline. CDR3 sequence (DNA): TGTGCCAGCAGCTTAGATATAAGGACAGGGAAAGAGACCCAGTACTTC. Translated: CASSLDIRTGKETQYF.

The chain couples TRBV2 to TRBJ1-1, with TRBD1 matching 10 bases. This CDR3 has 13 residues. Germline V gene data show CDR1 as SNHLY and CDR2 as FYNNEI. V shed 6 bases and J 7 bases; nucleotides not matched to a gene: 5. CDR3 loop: CASSVRDRGEAFF. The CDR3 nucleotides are TGTGCCAGCAGCGTCCGGGACAGGGGTGAAGCTTTCTTT.

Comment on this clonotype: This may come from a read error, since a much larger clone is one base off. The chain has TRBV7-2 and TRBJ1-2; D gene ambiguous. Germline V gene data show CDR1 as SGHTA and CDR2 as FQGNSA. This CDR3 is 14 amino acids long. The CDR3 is CASSQGARNYGYTF. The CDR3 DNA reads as TGCGCCAGCAGCCAAGGAGCCAGAAACTATGGCTACACCTTC.

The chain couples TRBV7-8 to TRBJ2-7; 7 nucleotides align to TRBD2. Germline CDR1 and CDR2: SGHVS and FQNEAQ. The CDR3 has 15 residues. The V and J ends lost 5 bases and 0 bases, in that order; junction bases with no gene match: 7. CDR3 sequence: CASSPTGTNSYEQYF. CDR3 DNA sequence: TGTGCCAGCAGCCCGACCGGGACTAACTCCTACGAGCAGTACTTC.

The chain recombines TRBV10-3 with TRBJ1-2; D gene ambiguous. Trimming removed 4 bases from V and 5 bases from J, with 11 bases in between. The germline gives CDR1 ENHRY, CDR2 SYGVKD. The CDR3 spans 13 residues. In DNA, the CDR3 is TGTGCCATCAGTGGTGATCGGGGTTATGGCTACACCTTC. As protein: CAISGDRGYGYTF.

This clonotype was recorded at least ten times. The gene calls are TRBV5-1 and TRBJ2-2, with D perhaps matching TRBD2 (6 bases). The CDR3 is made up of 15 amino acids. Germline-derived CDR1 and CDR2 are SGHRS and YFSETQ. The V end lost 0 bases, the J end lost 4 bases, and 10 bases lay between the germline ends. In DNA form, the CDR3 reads TGCGCCAGCAGCTTGGACGGGAGTCGCACCGGGGAGCTGTTTTTT. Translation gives CASSLDGSRTGELFF. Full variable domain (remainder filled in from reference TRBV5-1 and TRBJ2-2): KAGVTQTPRYLIKTRGQQVTLSCSPISGHRSVSWYQQTPGQGLQFLFEYFSETQRNKGNFPGRFSGRQFSNSRSEMNVSTLELGDSALYLCASSLDGSRTGELFFGEGSRLTVL.

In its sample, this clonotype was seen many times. DNA for the CDR3: TGTGCCAGCAGCTCCCAAGGCAGCGGGATTAACACCGGGGAGCTGTTTTTT. Its translation: CASSSQGSGINTGELFF. The V call is TRBV7-3, the J call TRBJ2-2; 7 bases line up with TRBD2. CDR3 size: 17 residues. The V segment lost 4 bases and the J segment 2 bases; nucleotides outside the gene matches: 10. Germline V gene data show CDR1 as SGHTA and CDR2 as FQGTGA.

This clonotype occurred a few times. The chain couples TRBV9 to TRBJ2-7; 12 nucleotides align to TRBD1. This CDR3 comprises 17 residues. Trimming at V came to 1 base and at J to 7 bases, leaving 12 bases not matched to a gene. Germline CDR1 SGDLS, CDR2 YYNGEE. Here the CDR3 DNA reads TGTGCCAGCAGCGTAACGCGGGGGGACAGGGGGCGCGAAGAGCAGTACTTC. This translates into CASSVTRGDRGREEQYF.

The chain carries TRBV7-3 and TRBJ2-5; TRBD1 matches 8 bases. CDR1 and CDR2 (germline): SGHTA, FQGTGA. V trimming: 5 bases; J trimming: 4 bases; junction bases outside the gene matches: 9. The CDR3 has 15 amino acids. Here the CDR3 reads CASSALATGVETQYF. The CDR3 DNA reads TGTGCCAGCAGCGCACTGGCGACAGGGGTAGAGACCCAGTACTTC.

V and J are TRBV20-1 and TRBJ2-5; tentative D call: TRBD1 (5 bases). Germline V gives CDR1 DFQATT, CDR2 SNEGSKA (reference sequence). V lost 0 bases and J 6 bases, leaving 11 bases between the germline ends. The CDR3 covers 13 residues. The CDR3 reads CSARDPLGQTQYF. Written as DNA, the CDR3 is TGCAGTGCTAGAGATCCTTTGGGGCAGACCCAGTACTTC.

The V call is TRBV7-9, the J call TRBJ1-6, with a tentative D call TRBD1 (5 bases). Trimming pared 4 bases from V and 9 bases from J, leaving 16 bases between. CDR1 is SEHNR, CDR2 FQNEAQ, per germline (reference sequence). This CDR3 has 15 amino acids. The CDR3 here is CASSSPGTAGSPLHF. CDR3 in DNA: TGTGCCAGCAGCTCCCCCGGGACGGCCGGTTCACCCCTCCACTTT.

The CDR3 DNA sequence: TGTGCCAGCAGCTCCCAACTCGGGTACACTGAAGCTTTCTTT. Translation: CASSSQLGYTEAFF. V is TRBV7-3 and J is TRBJ1-1; D call uncertain. Per germline, CDR1 SGHTA and CDR2 FQGTGA. Trimming cost V 4 bases and J 3 bases, with 12 bases left between them. The CDR3 sequence is 14 residues long.

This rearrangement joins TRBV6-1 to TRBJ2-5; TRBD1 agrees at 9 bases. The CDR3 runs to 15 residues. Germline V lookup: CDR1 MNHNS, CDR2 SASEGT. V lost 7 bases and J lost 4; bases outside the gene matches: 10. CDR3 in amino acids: CASIPLRTGVETQYF. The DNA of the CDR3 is TGTGCCAGCATCCCCCTTCGGACAGGGGTAGAGACCCAGTACTTC.